This TCR beta chain was obtained from a study of T cell responses to AZD1222 COVID-19 vaccine. Overall study findings and caveats: Seropositive status at baseline applied to only six AZD1222 recipients. Clonal diversity was possibly underestimated, and the donors were mostly white British, with more females.

Comment on this clone: Its antigen is undetermined.

The CDR3 has 13 amino acids. The V end was cut by 6 bases, the J end by 5 bases, with 13 bases between. Germline CDR1 and CDR2: SNHLY and FYNNEI. TCRdb's copy holds only in-frame clones and misses some; the assay was immunoSEQ multiplex PCR. The repertoire holds roughly 120,000 clones, with 88% as singletons. The chain is built from TRBV2 and TRBJ1-2, with D hard to call. The starting material was peripheral blood, obtained on day 0 of MenACWY control vaccination. This clonotype was obtained from an adult in good health. CDR3 in DNA: TGTGCCAGCAGGGTCCTTCAGGCGTATGGCTACACCTTC. This sequence encodes CASRVLQAYGYTF.